The 30 T cell receptor beta chains below all came from one sample that was sequenced in a study of T-cell reconstitution after alpha-beta-depleted transplantation in children. Study conclusions and caveats: Counts and diversity of T cells one year after transplant came mostly from newly produced T cells.

The TCRbeta library was prepared with unique molecular identifiers. TCRdb reanalysed the PCR reads using MiXCR and keeps one entry per CDR3 protein. The data contain some 300,000 distinct CDR3 sequences, roughly 7.8% of them singletons. What these receptors recognize is not known. The specimen comprised peripheral blood, sampled 360 days after TCRalphabeta/CD19-depleted stem cell transplant. All receptors come from a female patient aged 2-9 years who had a stem cell transplant for Fanconi anemia, so the T cells may come from the graft donor.

This chain links TRBV24-1 with TRBJ1-2, with 9 positions matching TRBD1. The CDR3 is 13 amino acids. Germline loops: CDR1 KGHDR, CDR2 SFDVKD. The V and J ends lost 4 bases and 8 bases, in that order; junction bases with no gene match: 4. The CDR3 reads CATSDRTGAGYTF. CDR3 nucleotides: TGTGCCACCAGTGACCGGACAGGGGCCGGCTACACCTTC.

Comment on this clonotype: This may come from a read error, since a much larger clone is one base off. The genes are TRBV12-3 or TRBV12-4 and TRBJ2-7; maybe TRBD2 (5 bases). V shed 3 bases and J shed 6 bases, with 9 bases lying between them. This CDR3 contains 12 residues. CDR3 residues: CASSFFEGEQYF. The CDR3 DNA sequence: TGTGCCAGCAGTTTTTTTGAGGGCGAGCAGTACTTC.

This clonotype was seen a handful of times. The gene calls are TRBV4-3 and TRBJ1-1; a weak D match, TRBD1 (6 bases). CDR1 and CDR2 from the germline V gene are LGHNA and YSLEER. V gave up 1 base and J gave up 8 bases, with 20 bases separating them. CDR3 length: 16 amino acids. CDR3 nucleotide sequence: TGCGCCAGCAGCCAAGGGGGGTGGGTGGAGGGGACAGAAGCTTTCTTT. Translating it yields CASSQGGWVEGTEAFF.

This clonotype showed up just a few times. The gene calls are TRBV21-1 and TRBJ2-5; the D call of TRBD1 is as the table states it, not checked on the DNA. TRBV21-1 is flagged as a pseudogene. The CDR3 has 13 residues. The CDR3 spells CASTGTGEETQYF. In nucleotides, the CDR3 is TGTGCCAGCACAGGGACAGGGGAGGAGACCCAGTACTTC.

Many counts were recorded for this clonotype. The chain combines TRBV10-3 with TRBJ2-2; 7 nucleotides match TRBD2. Germline V gene data show CDR1 as ENHRY and CDR2 as SYGVKD. This CDR3 region has 18 residues. Unmatched junction bases numbered 7, after V lost 0 bases and J lost 0 bases. CDR3 region: CAISESWGTSANTGELFF. The CDR3 coding sequence is TGTGCCATCAGTGAGTCGTGGGGCACTAGCGCGAACACCGGGGAGCTGTTTTTT.

There are many counts of this clonotype. The chain has TRBV27 and TRBJ2-7, with D possibly matching TRBD2 (6 bases). Trimming removed 6 bases from V and 0 bases from J, with 12 bases in between. Germline V gene data show CDR1 as MNHEY and CDR2 as SMNVEV (reference sequence). The CDR3 is 14 amino acids. This chain's CDR3 is CASSRDSYSYEQYF. CDR3 nucleotides: TGTGCCAGCAGCCGGGACTCCTACTCCTACGAGCAGTACTTC.

This clonotype has only a few counts. The CDR3 is CASGTSGRYEQYF. In nucleotides, the CDR3 is TGTGCCAGCGGGACTAGCGGGCGCTACGAGCAGTACTTC. J is TRBJ2-7 and V is TRBV2; the match to TRBD2 covers 12 bases. This CDR3 comprises 13 residues. V lost 8 bases, J lost 3 bases, and 2 bases stayed unmatched. From germline, CDR1 is SNHLY and CDR2 FYNNEI. The complete variable domain, with remaining parts taken from reference TRBV2 and TRBJ2-7, reads EPEVTQTPSHQVTQMGQEVILRCVPISNHLYFYWYRQILGQKVEFLVSFYNNEISEKSEIFDDQFSVERPDGSNFTLKIRSTKLEDSAMYFCASGTSGRYEQYFGPGTRLTVT.

This clonotype was recorded many times. The chain combines TRBV4-1 with TRBJ2-7; 9 bases fit TRBD2. Looked up from germline, CDR1 is MGHRA and CDR2 is YSYEKL. The CDR3 has 14 residues. V gave up 1 base and J gave up 5 bases; unmatched junction bases: 3. CDR3 sequence reads: CASSQGSGRNEQYF. In nucleotides, the CDR3 is TGCGCCAGCAGCCAAGGTAGCGGGAGAAACGAGCAGTACTTC.

The rearrangement uses TRBV11-2 and TRBJ1-2, with TRBD1 identical over 7 bases. The CDR3 extends over 15 amino acids. V lost 5 bases, J lost 3 bases, and 9 bases stayed unmatched. Germline values: CDR1 SGHAT, CDR2 FQNNGV. CDR3 region: CASSRGTVQYYGYTF. For the CDR3, the DNA is TGTGCCAGCAGCCGTGGGACAGTACAATACTATGGCTACACCTTC.

V is TRBV6-1 and J is TRBJ1-2; D not certain. From germline, CDR1 is MNHNS and CDR2 SASEGT. V was shortened by 1 base and J by 5 bases, with 8 bases between the two germline ends. There are 13 residues in the CDR3. This CDR3 reads CASSEGHWYGYTF. The CDR3 nucleotides are TGTGCCAGCAGTGAAGGGCACTGGTATGGCTACACCTTC.

The V and J genes are TRBV6-1 and TRBJ2-1; the D gene is possibly TRBD1 (6 bases). The CDR3 extends over 14 amino acids. Deletions cut 4 bases from V and 8 bases from J, with 15 bases between. CDR1 and CDR2 from the germline V gene are MNHNS and SASEGT. Here the CDR3 DNA reads TGTGCCAGCAGTGCCACCCCTCAGGGGTATGAGCAGTTCTTC. Protein sequence: CASSATPQGYEQFF.

This clonotype was observed at least ten times. The rearrangement uses TRBV12-3 or TRBV12-4 and TRBJ1-5, with 7 bases fitting TRBD1. The V gene end was trimmed by 6 bases and the J gene end by 4 bases; junction bases not matched to a gene: 6. The CDR3 runs 14 residues. CDR3 DNA sequence: TGTGCCAGCAGAACAGGGGCTGGGAATCAGCCCCAGCATTTT. Residues: CASRTGAGNQPQHF.

Ten or more counts support this clonotype. V and J are TRBV28 and TRBJ2-3, with D perhaps being TRBD1 or TRBD2 (5 bases each). CDR3 size: 15 residues. Trimming stripped 5 bases from V and 1 base from J, with 13 bases between. Germline CDR1 is MDHEN and CDR2 is SYDVKM. The CDR3 DNA reads as TGTGCCAGCAGTCTAGTCGGGACCGGCACAGATACGCAGTATTTT. Its translation is CASSLVGTGTDTQYF.

V is TRBV27 and J is TRBJ2-1; no definite D call. CDR1 MNHEY and CDR2 SMNVEV come from the germline V gene (reference sequence). The V end lost 3 bases, the J end lost 6 bases, and 9 bases lay between the germline ends. The CDR3 runs 13 residues. This CDR3 is CASSFLGSNEQFF. The CDR3 DNA reads TGTGCCAGCAGTTTCTTGGGGTCCAATGAGCAGTTCTTC.

In its sample, this clonotype was seen a few times. The chain recombines TRBV18 with TRBJ1-5; D ambiguous. The CDR3 loop spans 19 amino acids. Deletions cut 4 bases from V and 0 bases from J, with 22 bases between. Germline-derived CDR1 and CDR2 are KGHSH and LQKENI. The CDR3 bases are TGTGCCAGCTCACAGGAACAGCTTGGCGTTACCTATAGCAATCAGCCCCAGCATTTT. Amino acids: CASSQEQLGVTYSNQPQHF.

This clonotype occurred a few times. Germline and junction disagree at one end, which may indicate a read error. The chain joins TRBV20-1 to TRBJ2-1, with 7 bases that match TRBD2. The CDR3 runs 13 residues. In germline, CDR1 is DFQATT, CDR2 SNEGSKA (reference sequence). Here the CDR3 DNA reads TGCAGTGCTAGAGACCGGGACTACGATGAGCAGTTCTTC. This sequence encodes CSARDRDYDEQFF.

This clonotype appeared many times. The V and J genes are TRBV12-3 or TRBV12-4 and TRBJ1-2, with TRBD1 matching over 10 bases. This CDR3 has 15 residues. V lost 1 base, J lost 5 bases, and 4 bases stayed unmatched. CDR3 region: CASSLGQGATYGYTF. The CDR3 DNA reads TGTGCCAGCAGTTTAGGACAGGGGGCCACGTATGGCTACACCTTC.

Ten or more counts support this clonotype. This sequence joins TRBV5-1 and TRBJ2-7, with a tentative D call TRBD1 (8 bases). Germline CDR1 and CDR2: SGHRS and YFSETQ. V was shortened by 4 bases and J by 4 bases, with 15 bases between the two germline ends. The length of the CDR3 is 14 residues. Here the CDR3 DNA reads TGCGCCAGCAGCATGGACAGGGAGGGGTACGAGCAGTACTTC. As protein: CASSMDREGYEQYF.

In its sample, this clonotype was seen a few times. The rearrangement joins TRBV4-3 to TRBJ1-4; the D is unclear. Germline values: CDR1 LGHNA, CDR2 YSLEER. Trimming stripped 0 bases from V and 10 bases from J, with 9 bases between. There are 13 residues in the CDR3. CDR3 bases: TGCGCCAGCAGCCAAGATGGGATCTCAAAACTGTTTTTT. Translated, it gives CASSQDGISKLFF.

The chain uses TRBV12-3 or TRBV12-4 and TRBJ2-5, with unresolved D. V dropped 2 bases and J dropped 3 bases, with 10 bases sitting between them. The length of the CDR3 is 14 residues. The CDR3 DNA reads TGTGCCAGCAGTTTAATCGGCCCGAAAGAGACCCAGTACTTC. It translates to CASSLIGPKETQYF.

The rearrangement uses TRBV20-1 and TRBJ2-4; no clear D. Germline CDR1 reads DFQATT; CDR2 reads SNEGSKA (reference sequence). V was pared by 0 bases and J by 0 bases, with 9 bases between. The CDR3 runs 15 residues. This CDR3 is CSAREHRLAKNIQYF. The CDR3 DNA reads as TGCAGTGCTAGAGAACACAGACTAGCCAAAAACATTCAGTACTTC.

This clonotype was counted a few times. The gene calls are TRBV5-1 and TRBJ2-7, with D possibly being TRBD1 (5 bases). The length of the CDR3 is 14 residues. The V end was cut by 4 bases, the J end by 4 bases, with 15 bases between. CDR1 SGHRS and CDR2 YFSETQ come from the germline V gene. CDR3 protein: CASSPQGYLYEQYF. CDR3 DNA: TGCGCCAGCAGCCCGCAGGGTTATTTATACGAGCAGTACTTC.

The chain links TRBV5-1 to TRBJ1-6; possibly TRBD1 for D (6 bases). The CDR3 covers 15 residues. V was pared by 0 bases and J by 3 bases, with 7 bases between. Germline assignment: CDR1 SGHRS and CDR2 YFSETQ. The CDR3 sequence is CASSLGQVYNSPLHF. The CDR3 DNA reads TGCGCCAGCAGCTTGGGACAGGTCTATAATTCACCCCTCCACTTT.

The chain employs TRBV2 and TRBJ1-1, with D hard to call. Trimming took 2 bases from V and 0 from J, leaving 7 bases between them. The germline CDR1 and CDR2 sequences are SNHLY and FYNNEI. The CDR3 contains 14 residues. CDR3 sequence reads: CASSESTMNTEAFF. The CDR3 coding sequence is TGTGCCAGCAGTGAATCGACAATGAACACTGAAGCTTTCTTT. Using reference TRBV2 and TRBJ1-1 for the parts outside the CDR3, the full variable domain is EPEVTQTPSHQVTQMGQEVILRCVPISNHLYFYWYRQILGQKVEFLVSFYNNEISEKSEIFDDQFSVERPDGSNFTLKIRSTKLEDSAMYFCASSESTMNTEAFFGQGTRLTVV.

CDR3 region: CSATRTGDGPQHF. CDR3 nucleotides: TGCAGTGCTACCCGGACAGGGGATGGGCCCCAGCATTTT. V gene TRBV20-1 combines with J gene TRBJ1-5, with 9 bases aligning to TRBD1. J was trimmed by 9 bases and V by 4 bases; bases with no gene match: 7. The CDR3 spans 13 residues. Germline CDR1 DFQATT, CDR2 SNEGSKA (reference sequence).

This clonotype showed up just a few times. This chain uses TRBV3-1 with TRBJ2-4; 9 bases match TRBD2. In germline, CDR1 is LGHDT, CDR2 YNNKEL (reference sequence). V shed 3 bases, J shed 5 bases, and the junction held 2 bases outside the gene matches. CDR3 length equals 14 residues. CDR3 residues: CASSHLAGENIQYF. CDR3 bases: TGTGCCAGCAGCCATTTAGCGGGGGAAAACATTCAGTACTTC.

This clonotype was counted many times. This chain joins TRBV13 and TRBJ1-5, with 9 bases that match TRBD1. This CDR3 region has 14 residues. The V gene's germline CDR1 is PRHDT and CDR2 FYEKMQ (reference sequence). Trimming took 4 bases from V and 8 from J; bases not matched to a gene: 6. CDR3 DNA: TGTGCCAGCAGCTCCCGGGACAGGGTTGAGCCCCAGCATTTT. It codes for CASSSRDRVEPQHF.

This clonotype was recorded many times. CDR3 sequence reads: CSARVRQTKSSPLHF. The CDR3 region has the DNA TGCAGTGCTAGAGTCAGGCAGACTAAGAGTTCACCCCTCCACTTT. The V gene is TRBV20-1, the J gene TRBJ1-6, with no clear D. Germline loops: CDR1 DFQATT, CDR2 SNEGSKA (reference sequence). V lost 1 base to trimming and J lost 9 bases, with 16 bases between them. The CDR3 sequence is 15 residues long.

This clonotype has a handful of counts. The chain uses TRBV6-5 and TRBJ1-1; no definite D call. The V end was cut by 7 bases, the J end by 11 bases, with 8 bases between. The germline V gene encodes CDR1 MNHEY and CDR2 SVGAGI. This CDR3 is built from 9 residues. The CDR3 sequence: CASNQRAFF. The CDR3 region has the DNA TGTGCCAGCAATCAGAGGGCTTTCTTT.

The chain carries TRBV20-1 and TRBJ2-7; a weak D match, TRBD2 (5 bases). CDR1 is DFQATT and CDR2 is SNEGSKA in the germline V gene (reference sequence). Trimming removed 0 bases from V and 2 bases from J, with 8 bases in between. The CDR3 contains 13 residues. In nucleotides, the CDR3 is TGCAGTGCTAGAGACGGACTCCCCTACGAGCAGTACGTC. This codes for CSARDGLPYEQYV.